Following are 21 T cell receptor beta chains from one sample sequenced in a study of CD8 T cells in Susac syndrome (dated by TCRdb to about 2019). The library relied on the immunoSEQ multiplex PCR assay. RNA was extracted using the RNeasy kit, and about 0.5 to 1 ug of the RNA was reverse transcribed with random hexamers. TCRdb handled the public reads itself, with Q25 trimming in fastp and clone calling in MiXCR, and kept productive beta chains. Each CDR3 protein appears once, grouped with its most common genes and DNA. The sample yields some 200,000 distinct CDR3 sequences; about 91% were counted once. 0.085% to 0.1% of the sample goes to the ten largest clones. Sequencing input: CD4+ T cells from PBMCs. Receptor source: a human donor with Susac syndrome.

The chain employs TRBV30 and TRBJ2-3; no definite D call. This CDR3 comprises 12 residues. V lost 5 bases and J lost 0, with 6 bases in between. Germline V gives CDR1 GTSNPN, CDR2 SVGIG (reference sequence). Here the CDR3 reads CAWGSSTDTQYF. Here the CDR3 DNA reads TGTGCCTGGGGGTCTAGCACAGATACGCAGTATTTT.

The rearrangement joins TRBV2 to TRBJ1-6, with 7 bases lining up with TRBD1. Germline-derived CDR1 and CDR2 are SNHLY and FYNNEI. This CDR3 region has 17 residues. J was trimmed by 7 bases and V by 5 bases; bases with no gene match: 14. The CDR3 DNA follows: TGTGCCAGCAGTTTGAACTGGGACAGTAATTTAAATTCACCCCTCCACTTT. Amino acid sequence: CASSLNWDSNLNSPLHF.

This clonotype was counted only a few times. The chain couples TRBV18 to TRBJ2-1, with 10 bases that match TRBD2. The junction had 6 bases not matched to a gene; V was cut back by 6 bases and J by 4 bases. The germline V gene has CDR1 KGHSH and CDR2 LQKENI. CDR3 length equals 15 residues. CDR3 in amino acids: CASSLTSGVYNEQFF. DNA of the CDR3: TGTGCCAGCTCGCTTACTAGCGGGGTATACAATGAGCAGTTCTTC.

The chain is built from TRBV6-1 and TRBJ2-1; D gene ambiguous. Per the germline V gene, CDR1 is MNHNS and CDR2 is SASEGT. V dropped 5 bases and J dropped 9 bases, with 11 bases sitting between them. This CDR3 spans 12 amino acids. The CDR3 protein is CASSSPMSEQFF. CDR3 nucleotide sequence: TGTGCCAGCAGTTCCCCGATGAGTGAGCAGTTCTTC.

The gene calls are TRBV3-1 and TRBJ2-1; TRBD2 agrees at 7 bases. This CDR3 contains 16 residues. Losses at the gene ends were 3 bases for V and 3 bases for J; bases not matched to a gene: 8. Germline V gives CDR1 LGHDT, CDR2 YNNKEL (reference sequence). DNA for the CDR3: TGTGCCAGCAGCCATAAGGGACGGGGGGACTACAATGAGCAGTTCTTC. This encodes CASSHKGRGDYNEQFF.

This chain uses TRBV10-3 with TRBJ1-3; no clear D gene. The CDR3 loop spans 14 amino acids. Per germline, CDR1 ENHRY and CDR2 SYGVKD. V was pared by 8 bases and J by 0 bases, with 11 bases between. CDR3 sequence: CAIGPFSSGNTIYF. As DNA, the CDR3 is TGTGCCATCGGACCTTTTAGCTCTGGAAACACCATATATTTT.

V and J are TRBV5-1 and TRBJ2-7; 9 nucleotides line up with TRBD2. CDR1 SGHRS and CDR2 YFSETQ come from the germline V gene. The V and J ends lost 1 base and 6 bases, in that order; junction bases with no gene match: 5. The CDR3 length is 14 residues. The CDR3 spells CASSLQRGAVEQYF. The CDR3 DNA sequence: TGCGCCAGCAGCTTGCAGCGGGGGGCTGTCGAGCAGTACTTC.

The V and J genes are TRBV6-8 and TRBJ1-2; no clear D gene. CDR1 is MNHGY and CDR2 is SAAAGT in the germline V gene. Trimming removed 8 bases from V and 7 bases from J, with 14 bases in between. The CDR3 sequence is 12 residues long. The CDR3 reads CASGPFGCGYTF. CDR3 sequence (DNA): TGTGCCAGCGGGCCTTTTGGGTGTGGCTACACCTTC.

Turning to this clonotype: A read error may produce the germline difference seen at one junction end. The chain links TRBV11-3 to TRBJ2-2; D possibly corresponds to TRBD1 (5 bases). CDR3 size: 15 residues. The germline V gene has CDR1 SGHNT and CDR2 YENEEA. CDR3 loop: CASSPSTRETEELFF. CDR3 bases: TGTGCCAGCAGCCCATCAACCAGGGAAACCGAGGAGCTGTTTTTT.

CDR3 loop: CASSYLTGLGYEQYF. For the CDR3, the DNA is TGTGCCAGCAGTTACTTAACGGGACTAGGATACGAGCAGTACTTC. The chain combines TRBV6-5 with TRBJ2-7; 8 nucleotides agree with TRBD2. Trimming cost V 1 base and J 4 bases; bases outside gene matches: 6. This CDR3 has 15 amino acids. Germline CDR1 MNHEY, CDR2 SVGAGI.

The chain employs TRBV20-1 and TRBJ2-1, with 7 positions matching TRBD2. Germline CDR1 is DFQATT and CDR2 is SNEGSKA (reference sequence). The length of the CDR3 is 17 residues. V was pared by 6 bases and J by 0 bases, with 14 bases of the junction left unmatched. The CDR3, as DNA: TGCAGTGCAAGTCGTGGTAGCGGGTTAAGCTCCTACAATGAGCAGTTCTTC. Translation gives CSASRGSGLSSYNEQFF.

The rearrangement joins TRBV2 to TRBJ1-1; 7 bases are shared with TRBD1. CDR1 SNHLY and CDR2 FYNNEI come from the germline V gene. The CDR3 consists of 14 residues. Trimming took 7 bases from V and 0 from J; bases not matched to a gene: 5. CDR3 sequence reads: CASTYRGLNTEAFF. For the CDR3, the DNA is TGTGCCAGCACTTACAGGGGATTGAACACTGAAGCTTTCTTT.

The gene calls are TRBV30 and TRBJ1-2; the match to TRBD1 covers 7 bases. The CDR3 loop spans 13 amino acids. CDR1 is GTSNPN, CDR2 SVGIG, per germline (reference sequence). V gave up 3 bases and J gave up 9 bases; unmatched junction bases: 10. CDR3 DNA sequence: TGTGCCTGGAGCAAGAAACAGGGGTCTAGCTACACCTTC. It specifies CAWSKKQGSSYTF.

DNA of the CDR3: TGTGCCAGCAGTTACTCGTCAGGGATGGGGGGCTACACCTTC. It codes for CASSYSSGMGGYTF. The J gene is TRBJ1-2, the V gene TRBV6-5; a weak D match, TRBD1 (5 bases). The V end was cut by 0 bases, the J end by 8 bases, with 13 bases between. Germline V gives CDR1 MNHEY, CDR2 SVGAGI. The length of the CDR3 is 14 residues.

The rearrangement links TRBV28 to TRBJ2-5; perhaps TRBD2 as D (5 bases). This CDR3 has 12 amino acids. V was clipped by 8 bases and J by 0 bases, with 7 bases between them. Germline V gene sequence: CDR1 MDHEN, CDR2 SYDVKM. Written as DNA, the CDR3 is TGTGCCAGCTGGAGGCACCAAGAGACCCAGTACTTC. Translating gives CASWRHQETQYF.

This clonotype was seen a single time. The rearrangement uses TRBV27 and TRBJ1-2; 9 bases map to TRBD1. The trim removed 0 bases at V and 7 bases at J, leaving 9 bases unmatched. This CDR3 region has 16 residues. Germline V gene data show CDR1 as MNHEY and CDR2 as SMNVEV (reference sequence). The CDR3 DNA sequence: TGTGCCAGCAGTTTATCCGGACAGGGGAAGGGGGGTGGCTACACCTTC. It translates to CASSLSGQGKGGGYTF.

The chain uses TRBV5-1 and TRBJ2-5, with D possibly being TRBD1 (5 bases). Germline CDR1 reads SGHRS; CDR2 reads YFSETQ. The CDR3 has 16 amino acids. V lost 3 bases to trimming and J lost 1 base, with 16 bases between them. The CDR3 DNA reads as TGCGCCAGCAGCTCCCGGACAAGACTTATCCAAGAGACCCAGTACTTC. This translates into CASSSRTRLIQETQYF. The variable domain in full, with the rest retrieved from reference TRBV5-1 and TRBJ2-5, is KAGVTQTPRYLIKTRGQQVTLSCSPISGHRSVSWYQQTPGQGLQFLFEYFSETQRNKGNFPGRFSGRQFSNSRSEMNVSTLELGDSALYLCASSSRTRLIQETQYFGPGTRLLVL.

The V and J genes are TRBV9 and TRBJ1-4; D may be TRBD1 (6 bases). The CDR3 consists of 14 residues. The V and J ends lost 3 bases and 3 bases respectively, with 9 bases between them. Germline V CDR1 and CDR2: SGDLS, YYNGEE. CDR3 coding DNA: TGTGCCAGCAGCGCCCGGACAGCTAATGAAAAACTGTTTTTT. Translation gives CASSARTANEKLFF.

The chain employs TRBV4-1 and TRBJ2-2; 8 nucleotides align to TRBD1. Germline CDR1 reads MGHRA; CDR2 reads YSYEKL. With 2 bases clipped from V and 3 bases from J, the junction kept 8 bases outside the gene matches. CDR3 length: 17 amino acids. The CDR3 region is CASSQTQGASDTGELFF. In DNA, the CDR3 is TGCGCCAGCAGCCAAACTCAGGGGGCTTCGGACACCGGGGAGCTGTTTTTT.

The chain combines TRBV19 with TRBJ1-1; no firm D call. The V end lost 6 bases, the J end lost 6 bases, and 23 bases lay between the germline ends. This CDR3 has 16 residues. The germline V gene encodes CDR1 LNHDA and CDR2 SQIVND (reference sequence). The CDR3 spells CASRPSTPEFVAEAFF. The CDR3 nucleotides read TGTGCCAGTAGACCTTCTACCCCGGAATTCGTGGCTGAAGCTTTCTTT.

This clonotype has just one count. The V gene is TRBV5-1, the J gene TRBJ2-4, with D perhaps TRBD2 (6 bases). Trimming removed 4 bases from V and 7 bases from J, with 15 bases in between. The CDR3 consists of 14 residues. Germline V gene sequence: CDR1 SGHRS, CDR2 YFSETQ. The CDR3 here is CASSMGGAENIQYF. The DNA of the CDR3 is TGCGCCAGCAGCATGGGAGGCGCGGAGAACATTCAGTACTTC.